This T cell receptor (beta chain) was identified in a study of blood T cell repertoires in COVID-19. Study summary: Sites in the United States, Italy and Spain provided acute and convalescent COVID-19 samples. Sample material is recorded as cDNA or gDNA derived from T cells, B-cell-depleted T cells, or PBMCs.

Original handling: Estimated nucleated cell counts came from reference gene primer amplification. Sequenced by immunoSEQ multiplex PCR; TCRdb stores in-frame clones only, minus some. V and J calls plus clone size are reproduced from that table; the DNA served to infer D and trimming. The data show 300,000 or so clones, with roughly 88% seen just once and 1.5% to 2% held by the top ten. Per germline, CDR1 MNHEY and CDR2 SMNVEV (reference sequence). CDR3 length: 16 residues. The V gene lost 5 bases and the J gene lost 7 bases, with 21 bases spanning the gap. This clonotype was obtained from a woman between 50 and 59 years old with acute or convalescent COVID-19. The rearrangement joins TRBV27 to TRBJ2-1; tentative D call: TRBD1 (5 bases). Sequenced sample: peripheral blood. The DNA of the CDR3 is TGTGCCAGCAGTCACCCAGGGATCAGACGCCGTAATGAGCAGTTCTTC. Its translation is CASSHPGIRRRNEQFF.